Shown below are 5 T cell receptor beta chains from a single sample sequenced in a study of monozygotic twins with inflammatory bowel disease. From the 5' RACE reads, TCRdb lists one entry per CDR3 protein and no DNA. This table lists 110,000 or so distinct CDR3 sequences. The sequencing input was blood. The receptors shown here come from a human donor with ulcerative colitis or Crohn's disease, or a healthy co-twin of an affected twin (not recorded which).

The chain employs TRBV6-5 and TRBJ1-3. This CDR3 comprises 15 residues. Per the germline V gene, CDR1 is MNHEY and CDR2 is SVGAGI. This chain's CDR3 is CASSYPRGSGNTIYF.

The chain is built from TRBV4-1 and TRBJ2-1; the TCRdb D gene call, TRBD2, has no DNA to confirm it. This CDR3 comprises 16 residues. Germline CDR1 is MGHRA and CDR2 is YSYEKL. CDR3 loop: CASSLRTSGLLGEQFF.

The chain joins TRBV20-1 to TRBJ1-5; TCRdb's D gene call, TRBD1, goes unchecked for lack of DNA. From germline, CDR1 is DFQATT and CDR2 SNEGSKA (reference sequence). This CDR3 has 13 residues. CDR3 region: CSAPGYSNQPQHF.

The chain links TRBV5-1 to TRBJ2-3; TCRdb calls TRBD2, which cannot be checked without DNA. In germline, CDR1 is SGHRS, CDR2 YFSETQ. This CDR3 contains 20 residues. CDR3 protein: CASSPRPEGRGAGDGDTQYF.

The chain combines TRBV28 with TRBJ2-7; TCRdb calls TRBD2, which cannot be checked without DNA. CDR1 and CDR2 (germline): MDHEN, SYDVKM. This CDR3 spans 14 amino acids. The CDR3 sequence: CASSPLGGKGEQYF.